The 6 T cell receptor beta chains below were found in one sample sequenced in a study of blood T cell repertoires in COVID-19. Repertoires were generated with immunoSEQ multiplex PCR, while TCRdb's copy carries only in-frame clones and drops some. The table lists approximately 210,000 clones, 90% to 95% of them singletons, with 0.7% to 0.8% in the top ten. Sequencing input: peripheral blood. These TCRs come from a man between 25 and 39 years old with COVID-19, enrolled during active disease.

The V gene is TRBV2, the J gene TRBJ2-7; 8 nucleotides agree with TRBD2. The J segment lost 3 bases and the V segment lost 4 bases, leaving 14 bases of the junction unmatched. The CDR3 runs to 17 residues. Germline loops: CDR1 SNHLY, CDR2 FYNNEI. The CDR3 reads CASSAPAGGAGDYEQYF. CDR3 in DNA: TGTGCCAGCAGTGCGCCCGCGGGGGGAGCGGGGGACTACGAGCAGTACTTC.

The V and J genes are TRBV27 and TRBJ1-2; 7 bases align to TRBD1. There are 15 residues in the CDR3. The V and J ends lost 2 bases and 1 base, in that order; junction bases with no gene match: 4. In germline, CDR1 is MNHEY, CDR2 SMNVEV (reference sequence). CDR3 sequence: CASSLKAGGNYGYTF. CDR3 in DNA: TGTGCCAGCAGTTTAAAGGCAGGGGGTAACTATGGCTACACCTTC.

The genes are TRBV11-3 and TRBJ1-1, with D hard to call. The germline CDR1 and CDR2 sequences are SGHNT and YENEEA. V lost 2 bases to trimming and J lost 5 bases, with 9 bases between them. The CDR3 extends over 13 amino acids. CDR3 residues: CASSLRSATEAFF. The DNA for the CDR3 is TGTGCCAGCAGCTTACGGAGTGCAACTGAAGCTTTCTTT. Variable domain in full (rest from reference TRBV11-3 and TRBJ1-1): EAGVVQSPRYKIIEKKQPVAFWCNPISGHNTLYWYLQNLGQGPELLIRYENEEAVDDSQLPKDRFSAERLKGVDSTLKIQPAELGDSAVYLCASSLRSATEAFFGQGTRLTVV.

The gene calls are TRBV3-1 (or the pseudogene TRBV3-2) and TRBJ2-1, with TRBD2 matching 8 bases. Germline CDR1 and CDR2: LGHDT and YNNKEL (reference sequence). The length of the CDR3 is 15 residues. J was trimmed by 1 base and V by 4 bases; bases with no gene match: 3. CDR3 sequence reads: CASSPRGGSYNEQFF. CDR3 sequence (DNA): TGTGCCAGCAGCCCCCGGGGGGGATCCTACAATGAGCAGTTCTTC.

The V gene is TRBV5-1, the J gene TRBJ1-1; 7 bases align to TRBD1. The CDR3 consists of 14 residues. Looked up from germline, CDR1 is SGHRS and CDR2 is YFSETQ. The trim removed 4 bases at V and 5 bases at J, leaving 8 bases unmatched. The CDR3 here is CASSTAGGMTEAFF. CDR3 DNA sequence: TGCGCCAGCAGCACGGCAGGGGGAATGACTGAAGCTTTCTTT.

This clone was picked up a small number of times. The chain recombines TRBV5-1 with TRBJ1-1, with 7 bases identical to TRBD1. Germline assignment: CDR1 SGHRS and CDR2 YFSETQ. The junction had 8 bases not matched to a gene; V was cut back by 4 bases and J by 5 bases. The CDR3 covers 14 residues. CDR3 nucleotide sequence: TGCGCCAGCAGCCCCGGCGGCAGGGGGACTGAAGCTTTCTTT. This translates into CASSPGGRGTEAFF.